By share, the clone carrying this TCR beta chain counts as medium-sized (0.01 to 0.1%). MiXCR was run by TCRdb on the 5' RACE reads, yielding one entry per CDR3 protein. The sample has fewer than 8,500 distinct CDR3 sequences; roughly 36% are singletons. Germline CDR1 and CDR2: KGHDR and SFDVKD. V was cut by 4 bases and J by 5 bases, with 9 bases left in between. The CDR3 consists of 13 residues. V and J are TRBV24-1 and TRBJ2-3; no reliable D call. The source material was tumor-infiltrating memory CD4+ T cells sorted from the breast tumor. Specified subset: memory CD4+ T cells, CD4+CD45RO+CD25-. This receptor was obtained from a female donor with breast cancer. This CDR3 is CATSEPGVDTQYF. The DNA for the CDR3 is TGTGCCACCAGTGAGCCTGGGGTAGATACGCAGTATTTT.